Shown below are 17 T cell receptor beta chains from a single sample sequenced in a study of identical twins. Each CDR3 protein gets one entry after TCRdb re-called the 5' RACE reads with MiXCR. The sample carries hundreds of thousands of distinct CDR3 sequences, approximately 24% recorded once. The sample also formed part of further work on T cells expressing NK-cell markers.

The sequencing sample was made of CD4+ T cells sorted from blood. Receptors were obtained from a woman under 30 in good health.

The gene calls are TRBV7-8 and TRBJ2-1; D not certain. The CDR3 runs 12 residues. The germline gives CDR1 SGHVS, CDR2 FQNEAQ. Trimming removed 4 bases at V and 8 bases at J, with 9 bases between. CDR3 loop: CASSWIRDEQFF. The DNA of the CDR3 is TGTGCCAGCAGCTGGATACGGGATGAGCAGTTCTTC.

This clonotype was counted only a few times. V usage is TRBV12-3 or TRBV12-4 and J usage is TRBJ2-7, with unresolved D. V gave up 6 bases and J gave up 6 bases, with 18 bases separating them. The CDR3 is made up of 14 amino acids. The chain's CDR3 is CASRTMTFPPEQYF. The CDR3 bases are TGTGCCAGCAGAACCATGACGTTCCCCCCCGAGCAGTACTTC.

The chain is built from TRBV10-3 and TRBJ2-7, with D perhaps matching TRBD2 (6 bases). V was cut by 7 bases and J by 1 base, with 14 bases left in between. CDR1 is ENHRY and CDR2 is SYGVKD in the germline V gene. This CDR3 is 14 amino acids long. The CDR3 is CAITTGLGSYEQYF. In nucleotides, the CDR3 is TGTGCCATCACTACGGGACTTGGATCCTACGAGCAGTACTTC.

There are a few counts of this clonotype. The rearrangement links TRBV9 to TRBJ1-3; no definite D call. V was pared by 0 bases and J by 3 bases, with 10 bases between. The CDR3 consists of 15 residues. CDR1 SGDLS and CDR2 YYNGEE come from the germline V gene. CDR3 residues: CASSVGWTGGNTIYF. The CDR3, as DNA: TGTGCCAGCAGCGTAGGGTGGACTGGTGGAAACACCATATATTTT.

CDR3 sequence (DNA): TGTGCCAGCAGAGGCCGGGGGGGGACTGAAGCTTTCTTT. Amino acids: CASRGRGGTEAFF. This sequence joins TRBV12-3 or TRBV12-4 and TRBJ1-1, with a weak D call TRBD1 (5 bases). This CDR3 has 13 residues. With 6 bases removed from V and 5 bases from J, the gap between germline ends came to 13 bases.

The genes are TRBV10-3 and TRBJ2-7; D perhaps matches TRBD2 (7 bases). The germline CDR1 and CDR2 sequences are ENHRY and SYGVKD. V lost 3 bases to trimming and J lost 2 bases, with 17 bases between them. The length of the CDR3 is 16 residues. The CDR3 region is CAISDALAGATYEQYF. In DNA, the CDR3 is TGTGCCATCAGTGATGCCTTGGCGGGGGCCACCTACGAGCAGTACTTC.

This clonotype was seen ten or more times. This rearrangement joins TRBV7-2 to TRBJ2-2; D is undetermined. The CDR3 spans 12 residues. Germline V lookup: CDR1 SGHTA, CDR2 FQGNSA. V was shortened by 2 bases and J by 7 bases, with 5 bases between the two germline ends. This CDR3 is CASSLFGGELFF. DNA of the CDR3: TGTGCCAGCAGCTTATTCGGCGGGGAGCTGTTTTTT.

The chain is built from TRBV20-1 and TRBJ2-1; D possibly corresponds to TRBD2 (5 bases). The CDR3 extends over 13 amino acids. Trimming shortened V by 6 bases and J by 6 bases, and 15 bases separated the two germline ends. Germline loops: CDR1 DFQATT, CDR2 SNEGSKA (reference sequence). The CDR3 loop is CSARTGITNEQFF. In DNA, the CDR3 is TGCAGTGCCAGAACCGGGATAACCAATGAGCAGTTCTTC.

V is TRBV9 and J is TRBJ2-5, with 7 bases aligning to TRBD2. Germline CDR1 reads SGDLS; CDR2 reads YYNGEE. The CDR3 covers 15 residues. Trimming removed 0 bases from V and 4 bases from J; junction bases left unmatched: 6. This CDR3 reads CASSVGGAGRETQYF. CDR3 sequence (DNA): TGTGCCAGCAGCGTAGGGGGAGCGGGGCGAGAGACCCAGTACTTC.

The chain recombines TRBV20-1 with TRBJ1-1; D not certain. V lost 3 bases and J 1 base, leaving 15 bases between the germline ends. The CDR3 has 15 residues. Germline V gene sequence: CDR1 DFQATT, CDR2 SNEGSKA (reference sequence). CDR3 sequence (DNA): TGCAGTGCTAGTTCCCTCGGAGCAGCGAACACTGAAGCTTTCTTT. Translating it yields CSASSLGAANTEAFF.

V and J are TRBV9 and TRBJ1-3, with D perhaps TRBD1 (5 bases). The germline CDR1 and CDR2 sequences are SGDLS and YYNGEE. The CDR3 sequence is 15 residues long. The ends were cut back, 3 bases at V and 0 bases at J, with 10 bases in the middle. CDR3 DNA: TGTGCCAGCAGCGCCTACAGGTTCTCTGGAAACACCATATATTTT. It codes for CASSAYRFSGNTIYF.

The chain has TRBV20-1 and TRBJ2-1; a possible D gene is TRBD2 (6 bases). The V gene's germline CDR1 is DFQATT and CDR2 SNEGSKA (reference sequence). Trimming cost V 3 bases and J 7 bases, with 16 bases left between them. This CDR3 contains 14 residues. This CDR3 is CSASRLGPGNEQFF. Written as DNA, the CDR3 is TGCAGTGCTAGCCGACTAGGCCCGGGGAATGAGCAGTTCTTC.

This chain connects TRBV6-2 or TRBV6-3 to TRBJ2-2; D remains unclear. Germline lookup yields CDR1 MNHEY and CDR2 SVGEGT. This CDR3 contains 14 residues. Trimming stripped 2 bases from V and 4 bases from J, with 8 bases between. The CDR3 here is CASSYLLITGELFF. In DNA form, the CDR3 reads TGTGCCAGCAGTTACCTTCTCATCACCGGGGAGCTGTTTTTT.

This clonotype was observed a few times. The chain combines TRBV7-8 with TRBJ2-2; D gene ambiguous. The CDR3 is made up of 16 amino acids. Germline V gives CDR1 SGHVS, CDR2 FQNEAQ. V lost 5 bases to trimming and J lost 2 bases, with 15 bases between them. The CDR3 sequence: CASSRRVGQNTGELFF. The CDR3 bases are TGTGCCAGCAGCCGCCGGGTCGGGCAAAACACCGGGGAGCTGTTTTTT.

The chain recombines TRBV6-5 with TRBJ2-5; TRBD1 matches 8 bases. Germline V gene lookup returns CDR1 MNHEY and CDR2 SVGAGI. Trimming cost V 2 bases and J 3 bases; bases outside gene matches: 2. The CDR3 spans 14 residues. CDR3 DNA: TGTGCCAGCAGTTACGGGACAGGCAAAGAGACCCAGTACTTC. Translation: CASSYGTGKETQYF.

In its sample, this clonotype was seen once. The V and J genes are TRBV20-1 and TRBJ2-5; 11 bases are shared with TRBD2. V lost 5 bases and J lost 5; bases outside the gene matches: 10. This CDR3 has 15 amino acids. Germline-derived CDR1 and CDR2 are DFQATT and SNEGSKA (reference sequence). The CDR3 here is CSAWVLAGEYETQYF. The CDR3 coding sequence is TGCAGTGCTTGGGTACTAGCGGGAGAGTACGAGACCCAGTACTTC.

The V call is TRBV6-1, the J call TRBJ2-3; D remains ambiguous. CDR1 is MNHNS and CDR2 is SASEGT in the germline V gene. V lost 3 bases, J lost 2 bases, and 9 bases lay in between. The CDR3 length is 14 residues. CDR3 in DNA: TGTGCCAGCAGTGAGAAACTTTACACAGATACGCAGTATTTT. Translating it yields CASSEKLYTDTQYF.